Listed below are T cell receptor beta chains from one sample, sequenced in a study of metastatic and nonmetastatic thyroid tumors. Using MiXCR, TCRdb reanalyzed the PCR reads. The sample has around 44,000 clones, 25% to 30% seen once; the top ten hold more than 9%. Specimen: blood. The receptors shown here come from a male donor with papillary thyroid cancer or a benign thyroid nodule (not recorded which). Some clones in this sample may be carry-over from other donors' samples. Both conserved end residues are part of each CDR3. The D gene is left open where the match is weak. Clone size is shown for a subset of rows, as once, few, many or a class of expanded clone.

v_call	clone_size	d_call	j_call	cdr3_aa	cdr3_nt
TRBV3-1	once	NA	TRBJ2-7	CASSTRPATPYEQYF	TGTGCCAGCAGCACCCGACCCGCAACCCCCTACGAGCAGTACTTC
TRBV20-1	many	NA	TRBJ2-1	CSAQTGMRFGNEQFF	TGCAGTGCTCAAACAGGGATGAGGTTCGGAAATGAGCAGTTCTTC
TRBV6-5	medium-sized	NA	TRBJ2-7	CASSYWAASSYEQYF	TGTGCCAGCAGTTACTGGGCGGCTAGCTCCTACGAGCAGTACTTC
TRBV6-1	medium-sized	NA	TRBJ2-7	CASSPSFGGLDEQYF	TGTGCCAGCAGTCCATCCTTCGGAGGTTTGGACGAGCAGTACTTC
TRBV6-1	few	NA	TRBJ1-3	CAGKGPESGNTIYF	TGTGCCGGCAAAGGCCCGGAGTCTGGAAACACCATATATTTT
TRBV6-6	NA	TRBD2	TRBJ2-3	CASSYRLAPTDTQYF	TGTGCCAGCAGTTACAGACTAGCTCCCACAGATACGCAGTATTTT
TRBV24-1	many	NA	TRBJ2-3	CATSLNRDGGRNTQYF	TGTGCCACCAGCCTGAACCGGGACGGTGGTCGGAATACGCAGTATTTT
TRBV7-2	many	NA	TRBJ2-5	CASSLAGGQETQYF	TGTGCCAGCAGCTTAGCGGGAGGACAAGAGACCCAGTACTTC
TRBV6-1	NA	TRBD2	TRBJ2-5	CASKGLSVRQETQYF	TGTGCCAGCAAGGGACTATCGGTGCGGCAAGAGACCCAGTACTTC
TRBV9	NA	TRBD1	TRBJ1-1	CASSPQGGTEAFF	TGTGCCAGCAGTCCCCAGGGGGGCACTGAAGCTTTCTTT
TRBV12-3/TRBV12-4	NA	NA	TRBJ1-1	CASSPDRFEAFF	TGTGCCAGCAGTCCCGACAGGTTCGAAGCTTTCTTT
TRBV2	NA	TRBD2	TRBJ2-7	CALTGSGNSPYEQCF	TGTGCCTTGACGGGGAGCGGGAATTCCCCCTACGAGCAGTGCTTC
TRBV4-1	many	NA	TRBJ2-7	CASSQNTGGTYEQYF	TGCGCCAGCAGCCAGAACACGGGGGGCACCTACGAGCAGTACTTC
TRBV24-1	NA	NA	TRBJ2-5	CATSALEGTQYF	TGTGCCACCAGTGCCCTGGAGGGGACCCAGTACTTC
TRBV30	many	NA	TRBJ1-1	CALNLMNTEAFF	TGTGCCTTAAATCTCATGAACACTGAAGCTTTCTTT
TRBV25-1	many	NA	TRBJ2-2	CASSRRDIASGELFF	TGTGCCAGCAGTAGACGGGACATCGCATCGGGGGAGCTGTTTTTT
TRBV3-1	NA	NA	TRBJ1-4	CASSRGRTMGKLFF	TGTGCCAGCAGCCGGGGCAGGACCATGGGAAAACTGTTTTTT
TRBV9	many	NA	TRBJ1-6	CASKRTDNSPLHF	TGTGCCAGCAAACGGACAGATAATTCACCCCTCCACTTT
TRBV28	many	NA	TRBJ1-2	CASSVIGNGYTF	TGTGCCAGCTCGGTAATAGGGAATGGCTACACCTTC
TRBV6-1	NA	TRBD2	TRBJ2-1	CASSERRGSEQFF	TGTGCCAGCAGTGAAAGGCGGGGGAGTGAGCAGTTCTTC
TRBV6-1	many	NA	TRBJ2-5	CASSKTLQETQYF	TGTGCCAGCAGTAAGACCCTCCAAGAGACCCAGTACTTC
TRBV5-1	medium-sized	NA	TRBJ2-1	CASSPKGGSSYNEQFF	TGCGCCAGCAGCCCAAAAGGGGGTAGCTCCTACAATGAGCAGTTCTTC
TRBV29-1	many	NA	TRBJ1-1	CSEHRESNTEAFF	TGCAGCGAACACAGGGAATCGAACACTGAAGCTTTCTTT
TRBV9	few	NA	TRBJ2-1	CASSISWVGDEQFF	TGTGCCAGCAGCATATCGTGGGTGGGGGATGAGCAGTTCTTC
TRBV11-2	NA	TRBD1	TRBJ1-2	CASSLGGTGDSFNYGYTF	TGTGCCAGCAGCTTAGGGGGGACAGGAGATTCCTTCAACTATGGCTACACCTTC
TRBV27	many	NA	TRBJ1-1	CASSFQGRNTEAFF	TGTGCCAGCAGTTTCCAGGGGAGGAACACTGAAGCTTTCTTT
TRBV20-1	few	TRBD2	TRBJ2-7	CSANEAGVTYEQYF	TGCAGTGCTAACGAAGCGGGAGTCACCTACGAGCAGTACTTC
TRBV5-1	many	TRBD1	TRBJ2-5	CASSQGQGFGETQYF	TGTGCCAGCAGCCAGGGACAGGGGTTCGGCGAGACCCAGTACTTC
TRBV9	NA	NA	TRBJ2-5	CASSSQVGWAQETQYF	TGTGCCAGCAGCTCCCAAGTAGGGTGGGCGCAAGAGACCCAGTACTTC
TRBV25-1	NA	TRBD1	TRBJ2-2	CASSSTGSGTGELFF	TGTGCCAGCAGCTCGACAGGGTCGGGGACCGGGGAGCTGTTTTTT
TRBV6-1	medium-sized	NA	TRBJ2-7	CASRHGGWEQYF	TGTGCCAGCAGACACGGGGGATGGGAGCAGTACTTC
TRBV27	few	NA	TRBJ2-2	CASNSGQFPTGELFF	TGTGCCAGCAACTCAGGACAGTTTCCCACCGGGGAGCTGTTTTTT
TRBV19	many	NA	TRBJ2-5	CASSRWERETQYF	TGTGCCAGTAGTCGTTGGGAACGGGAGACCCAGTACTTC
TRBV7-9	many	NA	TRBJ2-3	CASSLGQSSDTQYF	TGTGCCAGCAGCTTAGGGCAGTCGTCAGATACGCAGTATTTT
TRBV3-1	many	TRBD1	TRBJ1-6	CASSSRTGGNSPLHF	TGTGCCAGCAGTTCCAGGACAGGGGGGAATTCACCCCTCCACTTT
TRBV28	NA	TRBD1	TRBJ2-2	CASSLMGQLNTGELFF	TGTGCCAGCAGTTTAATGGGACAGCTGAACACCGGGGAGCTGTTTTTT
TRBV6-1	NA	NA	TRBJ2-1	CVSSAVLAGEGNEQFF	TGTGTCAGCAGTGCCGTCCTAGCAGGAGAAGGCAATGAGCAGTTCTTC
TRBV10-3	many	NA	TRBJ2-4	CAISEGDRDLLAKNIQYF	TGTGCCATCAGTGAGGGAGATCGGGATCTGCTAGCCAAAAACATTCAGTACTTC
TRBV6-1	few	TRBD1	TRBJ1-2	CASTPGDRVYGYTF	TGTGCCAGCACCCCTGGAGACAGGGTCTATGGCTACACCTTC
TRBV5-1	NA	NA	TRBJ2-7	CASSKTGSDEQYF	TGCGCCAGCTCTAAAACAGGGTCGGACGAGCAGTACTTC
TRBV19	many	TRBD2	TRBJ2-2	CASSASTSVAGELFF	TGTGCCAGTAGTGCCTCGACTAGCGTGGCCGGGGAGCTGTTTTTT
TRBV4-1	many	TRBD2	TRBJ2-3	CASSRGGLAGNTDTQYF	TGCGCCAGCAGCCGAGGGGGTCTAGCGGGAAACACAGATACGCAGTATTTT
TRBV7-3	many	NA	TRBJ2-1	CASSFGRSEQFF	TGTGCCAGCAGCTTTGGGCGTTCGGAGCAGTTCTTC
TRBV28	many	TRBD1	TRBJ1-1	CASSYGQAAEAFF	TGTGCCAGCAGTTATGGACAGGCCGCTGAAGCTTTCTTT
TRBV12-3/TRBV12-4	NA	TRBD2	TRBJ2-1	CASSFTGGPFNEQFF	TGTGCCAGCAGTTTTACGGGAGGGCCTTTCAATGAGCAGTTCTTC
TRBV20-1	NA	NA	TRBJ1-2	CSVLEVYVNYGYTF	TGCAGTGTTCTCGAGGTGTATGTAAACTATGGCTACACCTTC
TRBV5-1	NA	TRBD1	TRBJ2-2	CGSRTGIVDTGELFF	TGCGGCAGCAGGACAGGGATTGTCGACACCGGCGAGCTGTTTTTT
TRBV20-1	NA	NA	TRBJ2-2	CSGKDSFTGELFF	TGCAGTGGGAAAGACAGCTTCACCGGGGAGCTGTTTTTT
TRBV20-1	few	NA	TRBJ2-5	CSARETGFLETQYF	TGCAGTGCTAGAGAAACAGGATTTTTGGAGACCCAGTACTTC
TRBV5-1	NA	NA	TRBJ2-7	CASSFEHGAYEQYF	TGCGCCAGCAGCTTTGAACATGGGGCTTACGAGCAGTACTTC
TRBV6-2/TRBV6-3	medium-sized	NA	TRBJ1-1	CASSRDTEAFF	TGTGCCAGCAGCCGGGACACTGAAGCTTTCTTT
TRBV28	few	NA	TRBJ1-2	CAISLLGAYTF	TGTGCCATCAGTTTATTGGGGGCCTACACCTTC
TRBV20-1	NA	TRBD2	TRBJ2-2	CSARPGGNTGELFF	TGCAGTGCTAGACCGGGGGGGAACACCGGGGAGCTGTTTTTT
TRBV4-1	NA	TRBD2	TRBJ2-3	CASSQGRAGAGSTDTQYF	TGCGCCAGCAGCCAAGGAAGAGCGGGAGCGGGAAGCACAGATACGCAGTATTTT
TRBV11-1	NA	TRBD2	TRBJ2-1	CASSSTSGAYNEQFF	TGTGCCAGCAGCTCCACTAGCGGGGCTTACAATGAGCAGTTCTTC
TRBV20-1	once	NA	TRBJ1-1	CSARGDPMNTEAFF	TGCAGTGCTAGGGGAGACCCCATGAACACTGAAGCTTTCTTT
TRBV20-1	NA	TRBD1	TRBJ2-7	CSARGKRDSLYSGQYF	TGCAGTGCTAGAGGTAAAAGGGACAGTCTATATTCTGGGCAGTACTTC
TRBV28	NA	TRBD1	TRBJ1-6	CASSTTGTGGVISPLHF	TGTGCCAGCAGCACTACCGGGACAGGGGGCGTAATTTCACCCCTCCACTTT
TRBV12-3/TRBV12-4	many	NA	TRBJ2-2	CASSPRWGATNTGELFF	TGTGCCAGCAGTCCGCGGTGGGGGGCGACGAACACCGGGGAGCTGTTTTTT